Each of the 25 T cell receptor beta chains below was sequenced from the same sample in a study of response to subunit inactivated influenza vaccine (dated by TCRdb to the late 2010s). The receptor library was made with RT-PCR. Sequencing took place on an Illumina HiSeq 2500. TCRdb redid the processing of the public reads, applying fastp at Q25 and MiXCR, and retained in-frame beta chains. Rows matching on CDR3 protein sequence are summarized as one entry with the most common DNA and genes. The sample table records 550,000 to 650,000 distinct CDR3 sequences; approximately 12% of these occur just once. The ten largest make up 9.5% to 13% of the sample. Specimen: PBMCs from blood, collected on the day of vaccination. The receptors derive from a man aged 45-65 years who received an inactivated influenza vaccine. Donor details come from another sample of the same person, matched by shared clones.

This chain uses TRBV15 with TRBJ2-5; a possible D gene is TRBD2 (5 bases). V was trimmed by 6 bases and J by 1 base, leaving 9 bases between them. Germline assignment: CDR1 LNHNV and CDR2 YYDKDF (reference sequence). The CDR3 contains 13 residues. CDR3 bases: TGTGCCACCAGTGAAGCGGTCCAAGAGACCCAGTACTTC. Translated, it gives CATSEAVQETQYF.

This clonotype has only a few counts. The chain combines TRBV10-3 with TRBJ1-1, with D perhaps matching TRBD1 (6 bases). The CDR3 has 15 amino acids. V shed 2 bases and J shed 1 base, with 11 bases lying between them. Germline-derived CDR1 and CDR2 are ENHRY and SYGVKD. In DNA form, the CDR3 reads TGTGCCATCAGTGAGCCGGGACATCAGAACACTGAAGCTTTCTTT. It yields the protein CAISEPGHQNTEAFF.

This clonotype was seen more than once but under ten times. The chain couples TRBV12-3 or TRBV12-4 to TRBJ2-2; 9 bases agree with TRBD1. The CDR3 length is 16 residues. Losses at the gene ends were 5 bases for V and 1 base for J; bases not matched to a gene: 5. CDR3 region: CASSPTDRGNTGELFF. The DNA for the CDR3 is TGTGCCAGCAGTCCGACGGACAGGGGGAACACCGGGGAGCTGTTTTTT.

V is TRBV7-9 and J is TRBJ2-1; D gene ambiguous. The CDR3 consists of 13 residues. Germline CDR1 and CDR2: SEHNR and FQNEAQ (reference sequence). V lost 8 bases and J lost 4, with 12 bases in between. CDR3 protein: CASVNRLYNEQFF. The CDR3 nucleotides read TGTGCCAGCGTCAACCGATTGTACAATGAGCAGTTCTTC.

The genes are TRBV6-2 or TRBV6-3 and TRBJ2-3; 7 bases are a match to TRBD1. Losses at the gene ends were 6 bases for V and 6 bases for J; bases not matched to a gene: 12. The CDR3 consists of 15 residues. The V gene's germline CDR1 is MNHEY and CDR2 SVGEGT. This CDR3 is CASSDIHRGSDTQYF. The CDR3 DNA reads as TGTGCCAGCAGCGATATCCACAGGGGAAGCGATACGCAGTATTTT.

The chain recombines TRBV15 with TRBJ2-7; 8 bases line up with TRBD1. Looked up from germline, CDR1 is LNHNV and CDR2 is YYDKDF (reference sequence). V lost 5 bases, J lost 2 bases, and 8 bases stayed unmatched. CDR3 length equals 15 residues. CDR3 nucleotide sequence: TGTGCCACCAGCTATCGACAGGGGATTGCCTACGAGCAGTACTTC. This sequence encodes CATSYRQGIAYEQYF.

This chain connects TRBV12-3 or TRBV12-4 to TRBJ2-5; D is tentatively TRBD1 or TRBD2 (5 bases each). Trimming pared 6 bases from V and 4 bases from J, leaving 18 bases between. The CDR3 is made up of 15 amino acids. The CDR3 DNA is TGTGCCAGCAGACCACAATCAGGGCTAGCAGAGACCCAGTACTTC. This codes for CASRPQSGLAETQYF.

This clonotype was counted a few times. V usage is TRBV20-1 and J usage is TRBJ2-7; D not resolved. The CDR3 consists of 12 residues. Trimming took 1 base from V and 3 from J, leaving 7 bases between them. The germline CDR1 and CDR2 sequences are DFQATT and SNEGSKA (reference sequence). CDR3 residues: CSARGRYYEQYF. Here the CDR3 DNA reads TGCAGTGCTAGAGGTAGATACTACGAGCAGTACTTC.

This chain connects TRBV28 to TRBJ2-7; D call uncertain. Trimming cost V 5 bases and J 3 bases, with 17 bases left between them. Germline assignment: CDR1 MDHEN and CDR2 SYDVKM. The length of the CDR3 is 15 residues. The CDR3 is CASSLQSSGLYEQYF. DNA for the CDR3: TGTGCCAGCAGTCTCCAGAGCTCCGGTCTCTACGAGCAGTACTTC.

CDR3 bases: TGTGCCAGCAGTTACCCCGGGACTAGCGGGCCACCAATGAACACCGGGGAGCTGTTTTTT. The encoded protein is CASSYPGTSGPPMNTGELFF. This chain uses TRBV6-2 or TRBV6-3 with TRBJ2-2, with TRBD2 identical over 12 bases. Per the germline V gene, CDR1 is MNHEY and CDR2 is SVGEGT. The CDR3 is made up of 20 amino acids. V lost 2 bases and J lost 1; bases outside the gene matches: 11.

This chain uses TRBV20-1 with TRBJ2-4; unclear D gene. There are 13 residues in the CDR3. The V end was cut by 2 bases, the J end by 0 bases, with 5 bases between. CDR1 is DFQATT and CDR2 is SNEGSKA in the germline V gene (reference sequence). The CDR3 region is CSARTIAKNIQYF. The DNA for the CDR3 is TGCAGTGCTAGAACAATAGCCAAAAACATTCAGTACTTC.

To note about this clonotype: A read error may account for a junction end that differs from germline. The gene calls are TRBV6-5 and TRBJ1-1; D possibly corresponds to TRBD1 (6 bases). CDR3 size: 16 residues. Per germline, CDR1 MNHEY and CDR2 SVGAGI. CDR3 coding DNA: TGTGCTAGCAGTTACGTCCCGGGGGCAATGAACACTGAAGCTTTCTTT. It encodes CASSYVPGAMNTEAFF.

This clonotype occurred a few times. This chain joins TRBV20-1 and TRBJ2-3, with 9 bases lining up with TRBD1. The CDR3 runs 13 residues. V trimming: 6 bases; J trimming: 4 bases; junction bases outside the gene matches: 5. Germline values: CDR1 DFQATT, CDR2 SNEGSKA (reference sequence). CDR3 region: CSATTGGSDTQYF. The CDR3 DNA reads as TGCAGTGCCACGACAGGGGGGTCAGATACGCAGTATTTT.

This sequence joins TRBV5-6 and TRBJ2-3; 7 bases are shared with TRBD2. From germline, CDR1 is SGHDT and CDR2 YYEEEE. Unmatched junction bases numbered 20, after V lost 8 bases and J lost 8 bases. The CDR3 length is 16 residues. The CDR3 nucleotides read TGTGCCAGGAGCCCCGGACTAGGCCTAACCCTGGGTACGCAGTATTTT. Translating gives CARSPGLGLTLGTQYF.

The chain joins TRBV11-1 to TRBJ2-2, with TRBD1 matching over 10 bases. Trimming at V came to 5 bases and at J to 7 bases, leaving 19 bases not matched to a gene. Germline V gene lookup returns CDR1 SGHAT and CDR2 FQDESV (reference sequence). This CDR3 contains 19 residues. CDR3 DNA sequence: TGTGCCAGCAGCCCACTAGCGCGACAGGGGGCGTACAGTGGCGGGGAGCTGTTTTTT. Amino acids: CASSPLARQGAYSGGELFF.

This clonotype was picked up many times. The chain joins TRBV7-8 to TRBJ2-2, with a weak D call TRBD2 (5 bases). The V gene's germline CDR1 is SGHVS and CDR2 FQNEAQ. The CDR3 has 16 residues. The V end was cut by 4 bases, the J end by 0 bases, with 12 bases between. The CDR3 reads CASSYMRGTNTGELFF. CDR3 nucleotide sequence: TGTGCCAGCAGCTATATGAGAGGGACGAACACCGGGGAGCTGTTTTTT.

This clonotype was seen at least ten times. The gene calls are TRBV20-1 and TRBJ1-1; D possibly corresponds to TRBD1 (6 bases). The V gene lost 5 bases and the J gene lost 5 bases, with 18 bases spanning the gap. There are 14 residues in the CDR3. Per germline, CDR1 DFQATT and CDR2 SNEGSKA (reference sequence). CDR3 nucleotide sequence: TGCAGTGCTCGCCGAAGACGGGGGCGAACTGAAGCTTTCTTT. Translating gives CSARRRRGRTEAFF.

This chain uses TRBV7-6 with TRBJ2-3, with a weak D call TRBD1 (5 bases). The germline V and J ends were trimmed by 6 bases and 3 bases, with 16 bases remaining between them. CDR3 size: 15 residues. In germline, CDR1 is SGHVS, CDR2 FNYEAQ. CDR3 in amino acids: CASSVRVDRTDTQYF. The CDR3 region has the DNA TGTGCCAGCAGTGTCAGGGTCGATCGGACAGATACGCAGTATTTT.

The V gene is TRBV10-3, the J gene TRBJ2-2, with a weak D call TRBD2 (5 bases). This CDR3 contains 15 residues. From germline, CDR1 is ENHRY and CDR2 SYGVKD. V lost 5 bases to trimming and J lost 5 bases, with 15 bases between them. CDR3 amino acids: CAISMGISGTGELFF. The DNA of the CDR3 is TGTGCCATCAGTATGGGGATCTCGGGGACCGGGGAGCTGTTTTTT.

V usage is TRBV12-3 or TRBV12-4 and J usage is TRBJ2-2; D not resolved. This CDR3 spans 16 amino acids. V was cut by 7 bases and J by 0 bases, with 15 bases left in between. CDR3 residues: CASTPWTDPNTGELFF. The CDR3 coding sequence is TGTGCCAGCACCCCTTGGACGGATCCGAACACCGGGGAGCTGTTTTTT.

The rearrangement joins TRBV5-6 to TRBJ1-5; no clear D gene. The CDR3 contains 15 residues. The V and J ends lost 2 bases and 2 bases respectively, with 11 bases between them. Germline CDR1 is SGHDT and CDR2 is YYEEEE. The CDR3 DNA reads as TGTGCCAGCAGCTTTCGGGGTTATGGCAATCAGCCCCAGCATTTT. Amino acid sequence: CASSFRGYGNQPQHF.

This chain joins TRBV21-1 and TRBJ2-7; TRBD2 is the table's D call and was not checked against the DNA. TRBV21-1 is a pseudogene. This CDR3 region has 15 residues. This CDR3 reads CASSKRAGPHREQYF. In nucleotides, the CDR3 is TGTGCCAGCAGCAAAAGGGCAGGGCCCCATAGGGAGCAGTACTTC.

This clonotype was picked up many times. The J gene is TRBJ2-2, the V gene TRBV12-3 or TRBV12-4, with D uncertain. Between the trimmed V and J ends, which lost 5 bases and 6 bases, there was a span of 7 bases. This CDR3 spans 12 amino acids. CDR3 loop: CASSVPPGELFF. The CDR3 DNA reads as TGTGCCAGCAGTGTCCCGCCCGGGGAGCTGTTTTTT.

This clonotype was observed a few times. The chain carries TRBV7-9 and TRBJ1-2, with no clear D. The CDR3 is made up of 13 amino acids. Trimming took 5 bases from V and 8 from J, leaving 15 bases between them. Germline V gene data show CDR1 as SEHNR and CDR2 as FQNEAQ (reference sequence). The CDR3 here is CASSPSEVGGYTF. CDR3 sequence (DNA): TGTGCCAGCAGCCCGTCCGAGGTGGGCGGCTACACCTTC.

This clonotype was found a few times. The V call is TRBV7-3, the J call TRBJ2-1, with 10 positions matching TRBD2. CDR1 and CDR2 (germline): SGHTA, FQGTGA. V shed 4 bases and J 6 bases; nucleotides not matched to a gene: 12. This CDR3 spans 17 amino acids. The CDR3, as DNA: TGTGCCAGCAGCTCTGATGGGCTAGCGGGAGCCCTCAATGAGCAGTTCTTC. It translates to CASSSDGLAGALNEQFF.